This TCR beta chain originates from a study of graft-versus-host responses after intestinal transplantation. Overall study context: Recipients uniformly received anti-thymocyte globulin induction, followed by tacrolimus and steroids for three to four years. Study results and caveats: Declining HvG levels early post-transplant were linked to peak circulating GvH clone levels.

With V trimmed by 4 bases and J by 2 bases, 6 bases remained unmatched. This CDR3 is 15 amino acids long. Germline V CDR1 and CDR2: SNHLY, FYNNEI. Sequencing used immunoSEQ multiplex PCR; TCRdb keeps in-frame clones, though not all of them. The table includes around 70,000 clones, around 90% detected once. This clone has a single count. What it recognizes is unknown. V and J are TRBV2 and TRBJ2-7, with 9 bases identical to TRBD1. The starting material was unstimulated CD8+ T cells sorted from spleen or lymph node cells, obtained before intestinal transplant. This clonotype originated in a human donor who received an intestinal transplant. CDR3 protein: CASSGDRDKPYEQYF. In DNA, the CDR3 is TGTGCCAGCAGTGGGGACAGGGATAAGCCCTACGAGCAGTACTTC. Full variable domain (rest looked up from reference TRBV2 and TRBJ2-7): EPEVTQTPSHQVTQMGQEVILRCVPISNHLYFYWYRQILGQKVEFLVSFYNNEISEKSEIFDDQFSVERPDGSNFTLKIRSTKLEDSAMYFCASSGDRDKPYEQYFGPGTRLTVT.